This TCR beta chain was captured in a study of graft-versus-host responses after intestinal transplantation. Points from the study as a whole: Recipient marrow showed GvH clones, some seen first in ileum or blood.

Method: immunoSEQ multiplex PCR; TCRdb's copy keeps in-frame clones and lacks some. The table shows 77,000 or so clones, with 90% to 95% occurring only once. Note on this clone: What it recognizes is unknown.

This CDR3 has 17 amino acids. V shed 0 bases and J shed 8 bases, with 20 bases lying between them. Germline assignment: CDR1 WNHNN and CDR2 SYGVQD (reference sequence). This receptor was taken from a human donor who received an intestinal transplant. The material sequenced was unstimulated CD8+ T cells sorted from spleen or lymph node cells, taken before intestinal transplant. The rearrangement uses TRBV10-1 and TRBJ2-1; TRBD2 is a possible D gene (6 bases). The CDR3 loop reads CASSESFREPLWDEQFF. In DNA, the CDR3 is TGCGCCAGCAGTGAGTCCTTTCGGGAGCCCCTTTGGGATGAGCAGTTCTTC.